This T cell receptor beta chain was sequenced for a study of glioma-infiltrating T cells after dendritic cell vaccination. The table came from immunoSEQ multiplex PCR; TCRdb's copy has only in-frame clones and leaves some out. This sample has some 110,000 clones, with roughly 89% found just once. Deletions cut 5 bases from V and 1 base from J, with 14 bases between. The CDR3 runs 15 residues. CDR1 and CDR2 (germline): LNHNV, YYDKDF (reference sequence). The time point denotes: after dendritic cell vaccination, including at tumor progression/relapse. Only patients with spare fresh-frozen tumor and over two years of follow-up were included.

The chain is built from TRBV15 and TRBJ1-1; no firm D call. Sequenced here: blood, sampled after dendritic cell vaccination. The TCR comes from a human donor with glioblastoma. Written as DNA, the CDR3 is TGTGCCACCAGCCCCCGGGCGCGGGCGAACACTGAAGCTTTCTTT. Residues: CATSPRARANTEAFF.